Below, 26 T cell receptor beta chains from the same sample are listed, as sequenced in a study of technical replicates of blood from a handful of donors. TCRdb's copy holds only in-frame clones and misses some; the assay was immunoSEQ multiplex PCR. The table records 80,000 to 95,000 clones, about 95% of them present only once. Sequencing was carried out using T cells isolated from PBMCs. Every receptor here comes from a human donor in good health.

This clone showed up just a few times. This rearrangement joins TRBV11-2 to TRBJ2-1, with 8 bases lining up with TRBD2. V shed 4 bases, J shed 0 bases, and the junction held 5 bases outside the gene matches. Per germline, CDR1 SGHAT and CDR2 FQNNGV. The CDR3 is 16 residues long. The CDR3 DNA reads TGTGCCAGCAGCTACCGGGGACTAGTCTCCTACAATGAGCAGTTCTTC. Translating gives CASSYRGLVSYNEQFF.

The genes are TRBV6-5 and TRBJ2-7; D is unresolved. Looked up from germline, CDR1 is MNHEY and CDR2 is SVGAGI. The CDR3 runs 16 residues. Trimming took 1 base from V and 2 from J, leaving 15 bases between them. CDR3 in DNA: TGTGCCAGCAGTTACTTCTGGCCTCCGAACGCCTACGAGCAGTACTTC. Translated: CASSYFWPPNAYEQYF.

This chain links TRBV5-4 with TRBJ2-3; D may be TRBD1 (6 bases). Trimming pared 3 bases from V and 4 bases from J, leaving 9 bases between. CDR3 length: 13 residues. CDR1 is SGHNT and CDR2 is YYREEE in the germline V gene (reference sequence). CDR3 sequence: CASSSQGPDTQYF. As DNA, the CDR3 is TGTGCCAGCAGCTCACAGGGACCAGATACGCAGTATTTT.

V and J are TRBV10-1 and TRBJ2-7; 9 bases are a match to TRBD2. Losses at the gene ends were 0 bases for V and 2 bases for J; bases not matched to a gene: 5. The CDR3 consists of 16 residues. CDR1 is WNHNN, CDR2 SYGVQD, per germline (reference sequence). The CDR3: CASSESSSGRPYEQYF. The CDR3 DNA is TGCGCCAGCAGTGAGTCGTCCAGCGGGAGGCCCTACGAGCAGTACTTC.

The V and J genes are TRBV6-6 and TRBJ1-3; 7 positions agree with TRBD1. V dropped 6 bases and J dropped 0; count of bases not matched to a gene: 5. Germline V gene lookup returns CDR1 MNHNY and CDR2 SVGAGI (reference sequence). The CDR3 is 15 amino acids. The CDR3 reads CASRLTGDSGNTIYF. CDR3 nucleotides: TGTGCCAGCAGGCTTACAGGGGACTCTGGAAACACCATATATTTT.

A single count supports this clone. The V and J genes are TRBV2 and TRBJ1-3, with TRBD1 matching 7 bases. The V gene end was trimmed by 5 bases and the J gene end by 0 bases; junction bases not matched to a gene: 4. The CDR3 length is 15 residues. Germline loops: CDR1 SNHLY, CDR2 FYNNEI. The CDR3 spells CASSQTGLSGNTIYF. CDR3 DNA sequence: TGTGCCAGCAGTCAGACAGGGCTCTCTGGAAACACCATATATTTT.

V usage is TRBV9 and J usage is TRBJ2-6; 9 bases line up with TRBD1. Germline V lookup: CDR1 SGDLS, CDR2 YYNGEE. The CDR3 sequence is 18 residues long. The J segment lost 1 base and the V segment lost 4 bases, leaving 9 bases of the junction unmatched. The DNA of the CDR3 is TGTGCCAGCAGCCGTGGGAGGGACAGGGCATCTGGGGCCAACGTCCTGACTTTC. As protein: CASSRGRDRASGANVLTF.

The chain uses TRBV7-8 and TRBJ2-5, with 11 bases aligning to TRBD2. The V gene end was trimmed by 3 bases and the J gene end by 4 bases; junction bases not matched to a gene: 4. CDR3 length: 15 residues. CDR1 is SGHVS, CDR2 FQNEAQ, per germline. This CDR3 reads CASSFGLAGRETQYF. The DNA of the CDR3 is TGTGCCAGCAGCTTTGGACTAGCGGGCCGAGAGACCCAGTACTTC. Supplemented by reference TRBV7-8 and TRBJ2-5, the full variable domain reads GAGVSQSPRYKVAKRGQDVALRCDPISGHVSLFWYQQALGQGPEFLTYFQNEAQLDKSGLPSDRFFAERPEGSVSTLKIQRTQQEDSAVYLCASSFGLAGRETQYFGPGTRLLVL.

This chain uses TRBV5-8 with TRBJ2-7; 8 bases map to TRBD2. Per germline, CDR1 SGHTS and CDR2 YDEGEE. This CDR3 is built from 13 residues. The J segment lost 2 bases and the V segment lost 3 bases, leaving 1 base of the junction unmatched. CDR3 nucleotide sequence: TGTGCCAGCAGCTCGGGACTAGCCTACGAGCAGTACTTC. Translated: CASSSGLAYEQYF.

This clone has a single count. This chain links TRBV5-5 with TRBJ1-4, with D perhaps TRBD1 (5 bases). V was trimmed by 0 bases and J by 7 bases, leaving 13 bases between them. This CDR3 contains 15 residues. Germline CDR1 is SGHKS and CDR2 is YYEKEE (reference sequence). The CDR3 DNA reads as TGTGCCAGCAGCTTGGGGGGCCAGGAGGGTGAAAAACTGTTTTTT. It encodes CASSLGGQEGEKLFF. Complete variable domain (other parts from reference TRBV5-5 and TRBJ1-4): DAGVTQSPTHLIKTRGQQVTLRCSPISGHKSVSWYQQVLGQGPQFIFQYYEKEERGRGNFPDRFSARQFPNYSSELNVNALLLGDSALYLCASSLGGQEGEKLFFGSGTQLSVL.

The chain uses TRBV2 and TRBJ2-5; 7 bases agree with TRBD2. CDR3 length equals 14 residues. The junction had 8 bases not matched to a gene; V was cut back by 6 bases and J by 4 bases. Looked up from germline, CDR1 is SNHLY and CDR2 is FYNNEI. The CDR3 sequence: CASRTRASGETQYF. CDR3 nucleotide sequence: TGTGCCAGCAGGACCAGGGCTAGCGGAGAGACCCAGTACTTC.

The chain is built from TRBV11-2 and TRBJ2-7; a possible D gene is TRBD2 (5 bases). V was shortened by 3 bases and J by 3 bases, with 12 bases between the two germline ends. CDR1 is SGHAT and CDR2 is FQNNGV in the germline V gene. CDR3 length equals 14 residues. The CDR3 DNA sequence: TGTGCCAGCAGCTTTAACTCGGCGGGCTACGAGCAGTACTTC. It encodes CASSFNSAGYEQYF.

The chain joins TRBV19 to TRBJ1-1; 7 bases align to TRBD1. J lost 3 bases, V lost 4 bases, and 5 bases had no gene match. There are 14 residues in the CDR3. Germline V lookup: CDR1 LNHDA, CDR2 SQIVND (reference sequence). The CDR3 bases are TGTGCCAGTAGTACCAGGGGGTTGGACACTGAAGCTTTCTTT. Residues: CASSTRGLDTEAFF.

This clone appeared once. The rearrangement links TRBV5-1 to TRBJ2-3, with a possible D match to TRBD2 (6 bases). The germline gives CDR1 SGHRS, CDR2 YFSETQ. The CDR3 loop spans 14 amino acids. The ends were cut back, 0 bases at V and 4 bases at J, with 9 bases in the middle. CDR3 residues: CASSLDGSADTQYF. In DNA, the CDR3 is TGCGCCAGCAGCTTGGACGGGAGTGCAGATACGCAGTATTTT.

This chain connects TRBV5-1 to TRBJ2-7; tentatively, D is TRBD2 (6 bases). Germline V gene sequence: CDR1 SGHRS, CDR2 YFSETQ. This CDR3 spans 14 amino acids. V was cut by 2 bases and J by 2 bases, with 11 bases left in between. The CDR3 sequence: CASSFGGITYEQYF. CDR3 DNA sequence: TGCGCCAGCAGCTTTGGGGGGATCACCTACGAGCAGTACTTC.

This chain links TRBV29-1 with TRBJ1-5; the D is unclear. Trimming stripped 4 bases from V and 4 bases from J, with 11 bases between. The CDR3 totals 13 residues. Germline V gene sequence: CDR1 SQVTM, CDR2 ANQGSEA. Here the CDR3 reads CSVGGGSNQPQHF. CDR3 nucleotide sequence: TGCAGCGTTGGTGGAGGGTCAAATCAGCCCCAGCATTTT.

V gene TRBV6-5 combines with J gene TRBJ2-7, with 10 bases that match TRBD2. J was trimmed by 0 bases and V by 7 bases; bases with no gene match: 6. The V gene's germline CDR1 is MNHEY and CDR2 SVGAGI. The CDR3 has 15 residues. The CDR3 loop reads CASTSLAGSSYEQYF. The CDR3 nucleotides are TGTGCCAGCACCTCACTAGCGGGAAGCTCCTACGAGCAGTACTTC.

This clone was counted once. This chain uses TRBV5-1 with TRBJ2-7, with 7 bases aligning to TRBD2. V lost 2 bases to trimming and J lost 1 base; unmatched junction nucleotides: 12. Germline V lookup: CDR1 SGHRS, CDR2 YFSETQ. This CDR3 is 17 amino acids long. As DNA, the CDR3 is TGCGCCAGCAGCTTCGCTAGAACCGGGACTATATCCTACGAGCAGTACTTC. Translation: CASSFARTGTISYEQYF.

V gene TRBV7-6 combines with J gene TRBJ1-5; D ambiguous. V was cut by 5 bases and J by 4 bases, with 6 bases left in between. The germline V gene encodes CDR1 SGHVS and CDR2 FNYEAQ. CDR3 length: 12 amino acids. The CDR3 protein is CASSLFNQPQHF. CDR3 sequence (DNA): TGTGCCAGCAGCCTCTTTAATCAGCCCCAGCATTTT.

The CDR3 DNA reads as TGTGCCAGCAGCCTGTTCCACGAGACTGAAGCTTTCTTT. Amino acids: CASSLFHETEAFF. The chain recombines TRBV7-3 with TRBJ1-1; D gene ambiguous. The V end lost 5 bases, the J end lost 5 bases, and 12 bases lay between the germline ends. CDR3 length: 13 amino acids. CDR1 and CDR2 from the germline V gene are SGHTA and FQGTGA.

The J gene is TRBJ2-3, the V gene TRBV6-1; perhaps TRBD2 as D (6 bases). The germline V and J ends were trimmed by 1 base and 0 bases, with 8 bases remaining between them. CDR1 MNHNS and CDR2 SASEGT come from the germline V gene. The CDR3 loop spans 15 amino acids. The CDR3 is CASSEGGVSTDTQYF. CDR3 coding DNA: TGTGCCAGCAGTGAAGGGGGGGTTAGCACAGATACGCAGTATTTT.

V is TRBV4-1 and J is TRBJ2-7; D not resolved. V was clipped by 1 base and J by 3 bases, with 7 bases between them. Germline V CDR1 and CDR2: MGHRA, YSYEKL. This CDR3 contains 13 residues. CDR3 sequence (DNA): TGCGCCAGCAGCCAAGTTGTCGGCTACGAGCAGTACTTC. Translation: CASSQVVGYEQYF.

This chain links TRBV6-6 with TRBJ2-7, with 7 bases matching TRBD1. The CDR3 has 13 amino acids. Trimming took 6 bases from V and 0 from J; bases not matched to a gene: 2. Germline CDR1 and CDR2: MNHNY and SVGAGI (reference sequence). The CDR3: CASSWDSSYEQYF. CDR3 sequence (DNA): TGTGCCAGCAGCTGGGACAGCTCCTACGAGCAGTACTTC.

The chain employs TRBV11-2 and TRBJ2-5; possible D gene TRBD2, 5 bases. With 5 bases removed from V and 2 bases from J, the gap between germline ends came to 9 bases. The CDR3 is 13 residues long. Germline loops: CDR1 SGHAT, CDR2 FQNNGV. The DNA of the CDR3 is TGTGCCAGCAGCCAACGGGAACAAGAGACCCAGTACTTC. Encoded protein: CASSQREQETQYF. The complete variable domain, with remaining parts taken from reference TRBV11-2 and TRBJ2-5, reads EAGVAQSPRYKIIEKRQSVAFWCNPISGHATLYWYQQILGQGPKLLIQFQNNGVVDDSQLPKDRFSAERLKGVDSTLKIQPAKLEDSAVYLCASSQREQETQYFGPGTRLLVL.

The V and J genes are TRBV18 and TRBJ1-5, with 11 bases that match TRBD1. The germline gives CDR1 KGHSH, CDR2 LQKENI. The CDR3 spans 19 residues. With V trimmed by 3 bases and J by 1 base, 11 bases remained unmatched. The CDR3, as DNA: TGTGCCAGCTCACCCTCAGCGGGACAGGGGGTCCCCAGCAATCAGCCCCAGCATTTT. Its protein is CASSPSAGQGVPSNQPQHF.

CDR3 sequence reads: CASRVAGSYEQYF. CDR3 sequence (DNA): TGTGCCAGCAGAGTAGCGGGTTCCTACGAGCAGTACTTC. The V call is TRBV6-5, the J call TRBJ2-7, with TRBD2 matching 7 bases. With 6 bases clipped from V and 1 base from J, the junction kept 3 bases outside the gene matches. Germline CDR1 and CDR2: MNHEY and SVGAGI. The CDR3 is 13 residues long.